Shown below are 20 T cell receptor beta chains from a single sample sequenced in a study of CD8 T cells in Susac syndrome. With random hexamers, reverse transcription was performed on about 0.5 to 1 ug of RNA. TCRdb re-derived calls from the immunoSEQ multiplex PCR reads in MiXCR, one entry per CDR3 protein. The sample gives about 52,000 distinct CDR3 sequences, just over 90% of which show up once; approximately 0.49% is in the top ten. The material sequenced was CD8+ T cells from PBMCs. All receptors derive from a human donor with multiple sclerosis.

The chain joins TRBV9 to TRBJ1-2; 10 bases fit TRBD1. The CDR3 runs to 14 residues. Trimming took 5 bases from V and 6 from J; bases not matched to a gene: 7. The germline V gene has CDR1 SGDLS and CDR2 YYNGEE. CDR3 bases: TGTGCCAGCAGTGACCGGGACAGGGGCCATGGCTACACCTTC. Protein sequence: CASSDRDRGHGYTF.

V gene TRBV19 combines with J gene TRBJ1-1, with 8 bases lining up with TRBD1. CDR3 size: 17 residues. The V gene end was trimmed by 7 bases and the J gene end by 0 bases; junction bases not matched to a gene: 13. Germline V gene data show CDR1 as LNHDA and CDR2 as SQIVND (reference sequence). The chain's CDR3 is CASNPQGGTRLNTEAFF. The CDR3, as DNA: TGTGCCAGTAACCCACAGGGGGGCACTCGGTTGAACACTGAAGCTTTCTTT.

V usage is TRBV5-1 and J usage is TRBJ2-1; perhaps TRBD1 as D (6 bases). Germline-derived CDR1 and CDR2 are SGHRS and YFSETQ. The CDR3 consists of 13 residues. V gave up 4 bases and J gave up 9 bases, with 14 bases separating them. Written as DNA, the CDR3 is TGCGCCAGCAGCATCGGAACAGGGTTTGAGCAGTTCTTC. Protein product: CASSIGTGFEQFF. Based on the CDR3 plus reference TRBV5-1 and TRBJ2-1, the full variable domain is KAGVTQTPRYLIKTRGQQVTLSCSPISGHRSVSWYQQTPGQGLQFLFEYFSETQRNKGNFPGRFSGRQFSNSRSEMNVSTLELGDSALYLCASSIGTGFEQFFGPGTRLTVL.

Only a few counts were recorded for this clonotype. The chain uses TRBV13 and TRBJ1-1; no firm D call. CDR1 and CDR2 from the germline V gene are PRHDT and FYEKMQ (reference sequence). The V gene lost 0 bases and the J gene lost 7 bases, with 3 bases spanning the gap. The CDR3 loop spans 11 amino acids. The CDR3 nucleotides read TGTGCCAGCAGCTTAGGGGGTGAAGCTTTCTTT. Its translation is CASSLGGEAFF. The full variable domain, completed using reference TRBV13 and TRBJ1-1, is AAGVIQSPRHLIKEKRETATLKCYPIPRHDTVYWYQQGPGQDPQFLISFYEKMQSDKGSIPDRFSAQQFSDYHSELNMSSLELGDSALYFCASSLGGEAFFGQGTRLTVV.

The chain has TRBV12-3 or TRBV12-4 and TRBJ1-4, with TRBD1 matching over 9 bases. The CDR3 spans 15 residues. The ends lost 4 bases at V and 6 bases at J; junction bases unmatched: 6. The CDR3 is CASSYRGLGYEKLFF. In DNA form, the CDR3 reads TGTGCCAGCAGTTACAGGGGGCTTGGATATGAAAAACTGTTTTTT.

This clonotype has just one count. The V and J genes are TRBV29-1 and TRBJ2-2; D is perhaps TRBD2 (6 bases). The germline gives CDR1 SQVTM, CDR2 ANQGSEA. The CDR3 extends over 13 amino acids. V gave up 3 bases and J gave up 3 bases, with 8 bases separating them. The CDR3: CSVEGGYTGELFF. CDR3 nucleotide sequence: TGCAGCGTTGAGGGGGGATACACCGGGGAGCTGTTTTTT.

V usage is TRBV6-1 and J usage is TRBJ2-1; 8 bases agree with TRBD1. After removal of 8 bases from V and 9 bases from J, the junction contained 12 bases not matched to a gene. Germline CDR1 reads MNHNS; CDR2 reads SASEGT. The CDR3 has 14 amino acids. This CDR3 reads CASLDREGASEQFF. The DNA of the CDR3 is TGTGCCAGCCTGGACAGGGAAGGGGCCAGTGAGCAGTTCTTC.

The chain joins TRBV4-1 to TRBJ1-2; 12 bases are a match to TRBD1. Looked up from germline, CDR1 is MGHRA and CDR2 is YSYEKL. There are 18 residues in the CDR3. The V gene end was trimmed by 0 bases and the J gene end by 4 bases; junction bases not matched to a gene: 9. CDR3 in DNA: TGCGCCAGCAGCCAAGAACACCGGGACAGGGGGCGCGTCTATGGCTACACCTTC. Translating it yields CASSQEHRDRGRVYGYTF.

The rearrangement joins TRBV7-9 to TRBJ1-1, with D unresolved. V lost 4 bases and J 7 bases, leaving 10 bases between the germline ends. The germline V gene encodes CDR1 SEHNR and CDR2 FQNEAQ (reference sequence). The CDR3 runs 12 residues. The CDR3 nucleotides are TGTGCCAGCAGCTCCCGGAAAGATGAAGCTTTCTTT. It translates to CASSSRKDEAFF.

V usage is TRBV28 and J usage is TRBJ2-3; 11 bases are shared with TRBD2. The CDR3 has 19 residues. The junction had 18 bases not matched to a gene; V was cut back by 6 bases and J by 4 bases. Germline-derived CDR1 and CDR2 are MDHEN and SYDVKM. The CDR3 DNA follows: TGTGCCAGCAGCTCCGAACTAGCGGGGGTCTTTTATCGTGCAGATACGCAGTATTTT. This codes for CASSSELAGVFYRADTQYF.

This clonotype was found a few times. The CDR3, as DNA: TGTGCCAGCAGTTACTCACCGGGTGGGGAGACCCAGTACTTC. Protein: CASSYSPGGETQYF. V usage is TRBV6-5 and J usage is TRBJ2-5; D is uncertain. The CDR3 runs 14 residues. The germline CDR1 and CDR2 sequences are MNHEY and SVGAGI. Between the trimmed V and J ends, which lost 0 bases and 5 bases, there was a span of 10 bases.

This chain joins TRBV14 and TRBJ1-1, with 7 bases fitting TRBD1. V lost 0 bases to trimming and J lost 1 base; unmatched junction nucleotides: 8. Germline V gene data show CDR1 as SGHDN and CDR2 as FVKESK. The CDR3 spans 17 residues. The CDR3 spells CASSQDDRAPWNTEAFF. The CDR3 DNA reads as TGTGCCAGCAGCCAAGACGACAGGGCGCCGTGGAACACTGAAGCTTTCTTT.

The genes are TRBV6-6 and TRBJ1-5; D remains unclear. This CDR3 contains 13 residues. The germline V gene has CDR1 MNHNY and CDR2 SVGAGI (reference sequence). The germline V and J ends were trimmed by 4 bases and 5 bases, with 9 bases remaining between them. The CDR3 DNA sequence: TGTGCCAGCAGTTTTGCAGGAGATCAGCCCCAGCATTTT. This encodes CASSFAGDQPQHF.

The V call is TRBV6-5, the J call TRBJ1-2; weak D call: TRBD1 (5 bases). From germline, CDR1 is MNHEY and CDR2 SVGAGI. This CDR3 has 14 amino acids. The V end was cut by 4 bases, the J end by 6 bases, with 15 bases between. The CDR3 sequence: CASSWQGGFDGYTF. CDR3 in DNA: TGTGCCAGCAGTTGGCAGGGCGGCTTTGATGGCTACACCTTC.

The V and J genes are TRBV29-1 and TRBJ1-1; D unresolved. Germline V gene data show CDR1 as SQVTM and CDR2 as ANQGSEA. With 4 bases removed from V and 3 bases from J, the gap between germline ends came to 9 bases. CDR3 length equals 12 residues. CDR3 amino acids: CSVVGMDTEAFF. In nucleotides, the CDR3 is TGCAGCGTTGTGGGGATGGACACTGAAGCTTTCTTT. Drawing the rest from reference TRBV29-1 and TRBJ1-1, the complete variable domain is SAVISQKPSRDICQRGTSLTIQCQVDSQVTMMFWYRQQPGQSLTLIATANQGSEATYESGFVIDKFPISRPNLTFSTLTVSNMSPEDSSIYLCSVVGMDTEAFFGQGTRLTVV.

This clonotype was observed a single time. The V and J genes are TRBV7-9 and TRBJ2-3, with D unclear. This CDR3 has 12 residues. The V end was cut by 8 bases, the J end by 5 bases, with 11 bases between. The germline V gene has CDR1 SEHNR and CDR2 FQNEAQ (reference sequence). DNA for the CDR3: TGTGCCAGCCAACCGTTCGGAGATACGCAGTATTTT. Amino acids: CASQPFGDTQYF.

The table lists this clonotype with a count of one. This sequence joins TRBV28 and TRBJ2-7; 7 nucleotides agree with TRBD2. With 6 bases clipped from V and 4 bases from J, the junction kept 12 bases outside the gene matches. Germline V gene data show CDR1 as MDHEN and CDR2 as SYDVKM. The CDR3 spans 15 residues. CDR3 DNA: TGTGCCAGCAGCTCCCGGGAGGAGGTGAAGTACGAGCAGTACTTC. This codes for CASSSREEVKYEQYF. Complete variable domain (other parts from reference TRBV28 and TRBJ2-7): DVKVTQSSRYLVKRTGEKVFLECVQDMDHENMFWYRQDPGLGLRLIYFSYDVKMKEKGDIPEGYSVSREKKERFSLILESASTNQTSMYLCASSSREEVKYEQYFGPGTRLTVT.

This chain links TRBV5-1 with TRBJ1-5; D call uncertain. CDR1 is SGHRS, CDR2 YFSETQ, per germline. Trimming cost V 0 bases and J 2 bases, with 9 bases left between them. CDR3 length equals 15 residues. The CDR3 loop is CASSLGLGGNQPQHF. The CDR3 DNA follows: TGCGCCAGCAGCTTGGGTTTAGGCGGCAATCAGCCCCAGCATTTT.

The V gene is TRBV9, the J gene TRBJ2-7, with D tentatively TRBD1 (6 bases). CDR3 length equals 14 residues. Trimming removed 4 bases from V and 2 bases from J, with 13 bases in between. Germline V lookup: CDR1 SGDLS, CDR2 YYNGEE. CDR3 bases: TGTGCCAGCAGCCCCTTGGACAGCCCCTACGAGCAGTACTTC. It translates to CASSPLDSPYEQYF.

The chain couples TRBV28 to TRBJ1-5; D is unclear. The CDR3 length is 14 residues. The germline gives CDR1 MDHEN, CDR2 SYDVKM. The ends were cut back, 3 bases at V and 9 bases at J, with 15 bases in the middle. The CDR3 protein is CASSFGAASGPQHF. CDR3 DNA sequence: TGTGCCAGCAGTTTCGGTGCAGCTAGTGGGCCCCAGCATTTT.